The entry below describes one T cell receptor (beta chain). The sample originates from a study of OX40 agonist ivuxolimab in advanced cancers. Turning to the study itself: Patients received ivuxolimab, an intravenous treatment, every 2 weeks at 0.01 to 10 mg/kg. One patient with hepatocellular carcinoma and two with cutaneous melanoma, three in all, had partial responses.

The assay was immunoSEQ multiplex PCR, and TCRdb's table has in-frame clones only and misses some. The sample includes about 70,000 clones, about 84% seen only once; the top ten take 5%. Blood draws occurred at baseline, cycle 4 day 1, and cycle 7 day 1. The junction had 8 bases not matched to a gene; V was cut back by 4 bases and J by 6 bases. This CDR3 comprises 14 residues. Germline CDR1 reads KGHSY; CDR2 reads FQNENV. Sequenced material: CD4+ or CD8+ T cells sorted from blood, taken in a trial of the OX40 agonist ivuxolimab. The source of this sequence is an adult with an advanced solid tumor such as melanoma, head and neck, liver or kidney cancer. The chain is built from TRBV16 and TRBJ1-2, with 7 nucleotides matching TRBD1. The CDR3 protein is CASSPTGQDNGYTF. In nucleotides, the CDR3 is TGTGCCAGCAGCCCTACCGGACAGGATAATGGCTACACCTTC. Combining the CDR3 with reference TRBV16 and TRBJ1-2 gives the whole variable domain GEEVAQTPKHLVRGEGQKAKLYCAPIKGHSYVFWYQQVLKNEFKFLISFQNENVFDETGMPKERFSAKCLPNSPCSLEIQATKLEDSAVYFCASSPTGQDNGYTFGSGTRLTVV.